The next 9 T cell receptor beta chains were all read from a single sample in a study of T cells in Graves' hyperthyroidism and ophthalmopathy. From RNA transcripts, TCR beta CDR3 regions were amplified. During a first-round RT-PCR of the TCR CDR3, the HTBI primer set was used. In TCRdb, the multiplex PCR reads were re-called with MiXCR into one record per CDR3 protein. The table includes about 560,000 distinct CDR3 sequences, 16% detected once. Sequencing used blood. These receptors were obtained from a woman aged 18-29 years with Graves' hyperthyroidism.

This clonotype was observed at least ten times. V gene TRBV2 combines with J gene TRBJ1-1; 7 nucleotides line up with TRBD1. The CDR3 is 16 amino acids. CDR1 and CDR2 from the germline V gene are SNHLY and FYNNEI. The V segment lost 5 bases and the J segment 1 base; nucleotides outside the gene matches: 10. The CDR3 DNA reads TGTGCCAGCAGTCCATACCACAGGACAGGGAACACTGAAGCTTTCTTT. Residues: CASSPYHRTGNTEAFF.

The chain links TRBV20-1 to TRBJ2-4; no clear D. CDR1 is DFQATT and CDR2 is SNEGSKA in the germline V gene (reference sequence). V gave up 3 bases and J gave up 6 bases, with 3 bases separating them. The CDR3 has 10 amino acids. The CDR3 region has the DNA TGCAGTGCTAGTGTAAACATTCAGTACTTC. This encodes CSASVNIQYF.

The V gene is TRBV28, the J gene TRBJ2-7, with 11 bases that match TRBD2. The germline gives CDR1 MDHEN, CDR2 SYDVKM. The length of the CDR3 is 19 residues. V dropped 2 bases and J dropped 0; count of bases not matched to a gene: 12. CDR3: CASSLGPGSSGGLSYEQYF. CDR3 DNA: TGTGCCAGCAGTTTAGGTCCCGGCTCTAGCGGGGGGCTCTCCTACGAGCAGTACTTC. The full variable domain, rest sourced from reference TRBV28 and TRBJ2-7, is DVKVTQSSRYLVKRTGEKVFLECVQDMDHENMFWYRQDPGLGLRLIYFSYDVKMKEKGDIPEGYSVSREKKERFSLILESASTNQTSMYLCASSLGPGSSGGLSYEQYFGPGTRLTVT.

This clonotype was seen many times. The chain links TRBV28 to TRBJ2-2, with D unclear. This CDR3 has 16 amino acids. Trimming removed 6 bases from V and 0 bases from J, with 14 bases in between. The germline V gene encodes CDR1 MDHEN and CDR2 SYDVKM. CDR3: CASSRLVPSNTGELFF. The CDR3 coding sequence is TGTGCCAGCAGCCGGCTAGTACCCTCGAACACCGGGGAGCTGTTTTTT.

On this clonotype: At one boundary the junction diverges from the germline segment, which might be a read error. The gene calls are TRBV14 and TRBJ2-2; TRBD2 agrees at 12 bases. Germline V CDR1 and CDR2: SGHDN, FVKESK. This CDR3 is built from 17 residues. For the CDR3, the DNA is TGTGCCAGCAGCGAACTAGCGGGGGGACGAGGCACCAGGGAGCTGTTTTTT. Protein: CASSELAGGRGTRELFF.

This clonotype appeared a few times. V and J are TRBV5-1 and TRBJ2-3; unclear D gene. The germline V gene encodes CDR1 SGHRS and CDR2 YFSETQ. This CDR3 comprises 12 residues. Deletions cut 2 bases from V and 6 bases from J, with 7 bases between. The CDR3 bases are TGCGCCAGCAGCTTTAAGACGGATACGCAGTATTTT. Translation gives CASSFKTDTQYF. The whole variable domain, filled in from reference TRBV5-1 and TRBJ2-3, reads KAGVTQTPRYLIKTRGQQVTLSCSPISGHRSVSWYQQTPGQGLQFLFEYFSETQRNKGNFPGRFSGRQFSNSRSEMNVSTLELGDSALYLCASSFKTDTQYFGPGTRLTVL.

This clonotype was recorded at least ten times. The chain carries TRBV2 and TRBJ2-4, with 7 positions matching TRBD1. CDR3 size: 13 residues. The germline V gene encodes CDR1 SNHLY and CDR2 FYNNEI. V lost 3 bases and J lost 8; bases outside the gene matches: 4. In DNA, the CDR3 is TGTGCCAGCAGTGAGGACAGGCGGGACATTCAGTACTTC. Its translation: CASSEDRRDIQYF. Filled out from reference TRBV2 and TRBJ2-4, the complete variable domain reads EPEVTQTPSHQVTQMGQEVILRCVPISNHLYFYWYRQILGQKVEFLVSFYNNEISEKSEIFDDQFSVERPDGSNFTLKIRSTKLEDSAMYFCASSEDRRDIQYFGAGTRLSVL.

CDR3 in amino acids: CASTDRGEETQYF. CDR3 coding DNA: TGTGCCAGCACTGACAGGGGCGAAGAGACCCAGTACTTC. The V gene is TRBV12-3 or TRBV12-4, the J gene TRBJ2-5; 8 bases agree with TRBD1. V lost 7 bases, J lost 3 bases, and 4 bases stayed unmatched. CDR3 size: 13 residues.

V gene TRBV25-1 combines with J gene TRBJ1-2, with D possibly matching TRBD1 (5 bases). Trimming removed 1 base from V and 9 bases from J, with 15 bases in between. Per germline, CDR1 MGHDK and CDR2 SYGVNS. This CDR3 has 14 amino acids. The CDR3 bases are TGTGCCAGCAGTGAATTTGGGGCAGGGTGGAGCTACACCTTC. It codes for CASSEFGAGWSYTF.